This passage covers 18 T cell receptor beta chains from one sample sequenced in a study of early T cells in non-severe SARS-CoV-2 infection. TCRdb reprocessed the 5' RACE reads with MiXCR, giving one entry per CDR3 protein. The table lists roughly 50,000 distinct CDR3 sequences, about 7.7% of them singletons. This specimen was whole blood, taken at baseline. All receptors come from an adult who was a healthcare worker with PCR-confirmed SARS-CoV-2 infection or an uninfected control (not recorded which).

The rearrangement joins TRBV4-1 to TRBJ2-5; D is unclear. V lost 0 bases to trimming and J lost 9 bases, with 11 bases between them. Germline-derived CDR1 and CDR2 are MGHRA and YSYEKL. The CDR3 is made up of 13 amino acids. The CDR3 reads CASSQDRAVAQYF. CDR3 nucleotide sequence: TGCGCCAGCAGCCAAGATCGGGCGGTGGCCCAGTACTTC.

This chain joins TRBV3-1 and TRBJ2-7, with a tentative D call TRBD2 (6 bases). This CDR3 is 15 amino acids long. Trimming stripped 1 base from V and 2 bases from J, with 12 bases between. Germline lookup yields CDR1 LGHDT and CDR2 YNNKEL (reference sequence). CDR3 residues: CASSQVAEGPYEQYF. The CDR3, as DNA: TGTGCCAGCAGCCAAGTGGCGGAGGGACCCTACGAGCAGTACTTC.

This clonotype was recorded many times. This sequence joins TRBV28 and TRBJ2-1; 8 nucleotides line up with TRBD2. CDR3 length: 15 residues. The V segment lost 2 bases and the J segment 12 bases; nucleotides outside the gene matches: 12. Germline-derived CDR1 and CDR2 are MDHEN and SYDVKM. Written as DNA, the CDR3 is TGTGCCAGCAGTTTACGGCGGGAGGCTCCTTTGGGGCAGTTCTTC. It translates to CASSLRREAPLGQFF.

The CDR3 bases are TGTGCCAGCAGTTTATCTCTGGGCTATGGCTACACCTTC. Translated, it gives CASSLSLGYGYTF. The V and J genes are TRBV27 and TRBJ1-2; D is ambiguous. Trimming pared 0 bases from V and 4 bases from J, leaving 6 bases between. The CDR3 runs to 13 residues. Germline lookup yields CDR1 MNHEY and CDR2 SMNVEV (reference sequence).

At least ten counts were recorded for this clonotype. The V and J genes are TRBV7-9 and TRBJ1-1; D gene uncertain. Between the trimmed V and J ends, which lost 8 bases and 6 bases, there was a span of 13 bases. The CDR3 sequence is 12 residues long. Germline values: CDR1 SEHNR, CDR2 FQNEAQ (reference sequence). Here the CDR3 DNA reads TGTGCCAGCCAATGGGTTCGGGCTGAAGCTTTCTTT. It translates to CASQWVRAEAFF.

This chain joins TRBV6-5 and TRBJ2-7; 7 nucleotides align to TRBD2. With 6 bases clipped from V and 7 bases from J, the junction kept 9 bases outside the gene matches. The CDR3 totals 13 residues. Germline V CDR1 and CDR2: MNHEY, SVGAGI. CDR3 sequence reads: CASSQRTRGEQYF. The CDR3 nucleotides are TGTGCCAGCAGCCAACGGACTAGAGGGGAGCAGTACTTC.

This chain links TRBV12-3 or TRBV12-4 with TRBJ2-3; a possible D gene is TRBD2 (5 bases). The V end lost 5 bases, the J end lost 8 bases, and 20 bases lay between the germline ends. The CDR3 runs 15 residues. The CDR3 sequence is CASSPASTTQATQYF. The CDR3 bases are TGTGCCAGCAGTCCGGCATCGACTACCCAAGCTACGCAGTATTTT.

This clonotype was seen repeatedly, ten times or more. V is TRBV11-1 and J is TRBJ2-1; D is undetermined. Germline V gene data show CDR1 as SGHAT and CDR2 as FQDESV (reference sequence). The V end lost 2 bases, the J end lost 6 bases, and 8 bases lay between the germline ends. This CDR3 is built from 13 residues. CDR3 nucleotides: TGTGCCAGCAGCTTAACCACCCCCAATGAGCAGTTCTTC. Translated, it gives CASSLTTPNEQFF. The variable domain in full, with the rest retrieved from reference TRBV11-1 and TRBJ2-1, is EAEVAQSPRYKITEKSQAVAFWCDPISGHATLYWYRQILGQGPELLVQFQDESVVDDSQLPKDRFSAERLKGVDSTLKIQPAELGDSAMYLCASSLTTPNEQFFGPGTRLTVL.

This clonotype was seen a few times. V gene TRBV27 combines with J gene TRBJ2-7, with D perhaps TRBD2 (5 bases). Germline CDR1 reads MNHEY; CDR2 reads SMNVEV (reference sequence). Between the trimmed V and J ends, which lost 5 bases and 0 bases, there was a span of 8 bases. The CDR3 spans 13 residues. This CDR3 is CASSGGPSYEQYF. For the CDR3, the DNA is TGTGCCAGCAGTGGCGGGCCCTCCTACGAGCAGTACTTC.

This clonotype was detected ten times or more. The gene calls are TRBV4-2 and TRBJ2-1; 9 bases fit TRBD2. The CDR3 length is 17 residues. V was pared by 0 bases and J by 8 bases, with 11 bases of the junction left unmatched. The germline V gene has CDR1 LGHNA and CDR2 YNFKEQ. The CDR3 DNA follows: TGTGCCAGCAGCCAAGAGGGAGGTAGCGGGAGATTGGATGAGCAGTTCTTC. Its protein is CASSQEGGSGRLDEQFF.

This chain joins TRBV27 and TRBJ2-3; D remains ambiguous. Germline CDR1 and CDR2: MNHEY and SMNVEV (reference sequence). Trimming took off 6 bases at V and 0 bases at J, with 16 bases between the two ends. This CDR3 has 16 amino acids. As DNA, the CDR3 is TGTGCCAGCAGGTTTATAGGCGCGTCTAGCACAGATACGCAGTATTTT. The encoded protein is CASRFIGASSTDTQYF.

In its sample, this clonotype was seen a few times. This chain links TRBV11-2 with TRBJ2-7; 8 bases match TRBD2. J lost 11 bases, V lost 4 bases, and 13 bases had no gene match. The CDR3 totals 14 residues. Per the germline V gene, CDR1 is SGHAT and CDR2 is FQNNGV. Here the CDR3 DNA reads TGTGCCAGCAGCTCCGAACGGGGGGGGACAAGCAAGTACTTC. This translates into CASSSERGGTSKYF.

This clonotype occurred many times. The chain employs TRBV7-9 and TRBJ2-5; no clear D gene. The CDR3 totals 13 residues. Germline CDR1 and CDR2: SEHNR and FQNEAQ (reference sequence). V was shortened by 5 bases and J by 0 bases, with 7 bases between the two germline ends. CDR3 nucleotides: TGTGCCAGCAGCCTCCGCTACCAAGAGACCCAGTACTTC. This translates into CASSLRYQETQYF.

This clonotype was recorded many times. J is TRBJ2-1 and V is TRBV20-1, with TRBD2 identical over 13 bases. The CDR3 runs 15 residues. Losses at the gene ends were 5 bases for V and 7 bases for J; bases not matched to a gene: 8. The germline CDR1 and CDR2 sequences are DFQATT and SNEGSKA (reference sequence). CDR3 DNA: TGCAGTGCTCTCCCGGGACTAGCGGGAAGTAATGAGCAGTTCTTC. Translation: CSALPGLAGSNEQFF.

The gene calls are TRBV6-5 and TRBJ1-4; the match to TRBD1 covers 8 bases. CDR1 is MNHEY, CDR2 SVGAGI, per germline. The CDR3 spans 14 residues. Germline trimming cut 7 bases from V and 7 bases from J; bases unmatched to any gene: 8. For the CDR3, the DNA is TGTGCCAGCAAGATACAGGGGGGAGGTGAAAAACTGTTTTTT. The encoded protein is CASKIQGGGEKLFF.

This sequence joins TRBV11-2 and TRBJ2-1; 8 nucleotides match TRBD2. CDR1 and CDR2 from the germline V gene are SGHAT and FQNNGV. Unmatched junction bases numbered 4, after V lost 5 bases and J lost 4 bases. The CDR3 runs to 14 residues. CDR3 in amino acids: CASSQGGGYNEQFF. CDR3 DNA sequence: TGTGCCAGCAGCCAAGGCGGGGGGTACAATGAGCAGTTCTTC.

This clonotype was seen a few times. The chain uses TRBV7-9 and TRBJ2-7; 7 bases fit TRBD2. V was pared by 5 bases and J by 3 bases, with 13 bases of the junction left unmatched. CDR1 and CDR2 (germline): SEHNR, FQNEAQ (reference sequence). The CDR3 is made up of 16 amino acids. For the CDR3, the DNA is TGTGCCAGCAGCCCCCAACGGGGGGAGTCCGGCTACGAGCAGTACTTC. Protein sequence: CASSPQRGESGYEQYF. The whole variable domain, remainder taken from reference TRBV7-9 and TRBJ2-7, is DTGVSQNPRHKITKRGQNVTFRCDPISEHNRLYWYRQTLGQGPEFLTYFQNEAQLEKSRLLSDRFSAERPKGSFSTLEIQRTEQGDSAMYLCASSPQRGESGYEQYFGPGTRLTVT.

This sequence joins TRBV27 and TRBJ1-2; maybe TRBD1 (6 bases). Germline V gives CDR1 MNHEY, CDR2 SMNVEV (reference sequence). This CDR3 region has 15 residues. Trimming pared 5 bases from V and 5 bases from J, leaving 18 bases between. The CDR3 loop is CASSPSPRDTYGYTF. The CDR3 bases are TGTGCCAGCAGTCCCTCCCCTAGGGACACATATGGCTACACCTTC.